The 2 T cell receptor beta chains below were found in one sample sequenced in a study of CXCR3-negative and CXCR3-positive naive CD8 T cells. Points from the study as a whole: In CXCR3-positive naive cells, the TRB CDR3s were more hydrophobic than in CXCR3-negative naive cells.

These receptors' antigens are unknown. 5' RACE that incorporated UMI labels was used to prepare the TRB cDNA libraries. TCRdb reprocessed the 5' RACE reads; each CDR3 protein has one entry and no DNA is given. The table lists some 130,000 distinct CDR3 sequences. The sequencing sample was made of naive CXCR3+ CD8+ T cells from blood. Indicated subset: CD45RO-CCR7+CD27+CD95- naive CD8+ T cells expressing CXCR3 (TNR3+). All receptors come from a human donor in good health. Some clones in this sample may be carry-over from other donors' samples.

This sequence joins TRBV29-1 and TRBJ2-5; the TCRdb D gene call, TRBD1, has no DNA to confirm it. The CDR3 length is 16 residues. Germline assignment: CDR1 SQVTM and CDR2 ANQGSEA. The CDR3 is CSVRPTFGQGVETQYF.

The chain combines TRBV29-1 with TRBJ2-7; as DNA is missing, the TRBD2 call by TCRdb cannot be tested. CDR3 size: 12 residues. Germline V gene lookup returns CDR1 SQVTM and CDR2 ANQGSEA. CDR3 region: CSVQLVSYEQYF.